The 15 T cell receptor beta chains in this list originate from one sample, sequenced in a study of T-cell memory formation after mild COVID-19. A single record per CDR3 protein comes from TCRdb applying MiXCR to the 5' RACE reads. The sample gives around 300,000 distinct CDR3 sequences, about a sixth of which show up once; around 23% is in the top ten. Sequenced sample: PBMCs or a T cell subset sorted from them (not recorded which). These receptors all stem from a man aged 18 to 30 who had mild COVID-19 (a few samples of this study predate the infection). Cell type and time point are not known.

This clonotype was counted between two and nine times. This sequence joins TRBV6-2 or TRBV6-3 and TRBJ2-7; TRBD2 is a possible D gene (5 bases). The V and J ends lost 0 bases and 4 bases respectively, with 10 bases between them. Germline values: CDR1 MNHEY, CDR2 SVGEGT. The CDR3 is 14 amino acids. The chain's CDR3 is CASSYSSGLYEQYV. In nucleotides, the CDR3 is TGTGCCAGCAGTTACTCGTCAGGACTGTACGAGCAGTACGTC.

The gene calls are TRBV18 and TRBJ1-6; 10 bases line up with TRBD1. Losses at the gene ends were 3 bases for V and 7 bases for J; bases not matched to a gene: 9. Germline V lookup: CDR1 KGHSH, CDR2 LQKENI. CDR3 length: 17 residues. The CDR3 spells CASSPATGGGKNSPLHF. The CDR3 DNA sequence: TGTGCCAGCTCACCCGCGACAGGGGGCGGAAAAAATTCACCCCTCCACTTT.

This clonotype showed up just a few times. This chain uses TRBV15 with TRBJ1-2; D is possibly TRBD1 (6 bases). V was pared by 1 base and J by 8 bases, with 11 bases between. Germline values: CDR1 LNHNV, CDR2 YYDKDF (reference sequence). The CDR3 runs to 13 residues. Written as DNA, the CDR3 is TGTGCCACCAGCAGAGGGACAGAGGGGGGCTACACCTTC. Encoded protein: CATSRGTEGGYTF.

This chain uses TRBV6-1 with TRBJ2-1, with TRBD2 identical over 11 bases. The J segment lost 2 bases and the V segment lost 2 bases, leaving 8 bases of the junction unmatched. The CDR3 loop spans 18 amino acids. CDR1 is MNHNS and CDR2 is SASEGT in the germline V gene. The CDR3 loop is CASSELAGGAPPYNEQFF. CDR3 DNA sequence: TGTGCCAGCAGTGAACTAGCGGGGGGTGCCCCCCCCTACAATGAGCAGTTCTTC.

In its sample, this clonotype was seen a few times. J is TRBJ2-1 and V is TRBV11-2; 12 nucleotides agree with TRBD2. Germline values: CDR1 SGHAT, CDR2 FQNNGV. The CDR3 is 17 residues long. With V trimmed by 0 bases and J by 2 bases, 2 bases remained unmatched. The CDR3 sequence is CASSLEASGGAYNEQFF. In nucleotides, the CDR3 is TGTGCCAGCAGCTTAGAGGCTAGCGGGGGGGCCTACAATGAGCAGTTCTTC.

The chain joins TRBV7-9 to TRBJ1-4, with no clear D. The CDR3 length is 14 residues. Germline values: CDR1 SEHNR, CDR2 FQNEAQ (reference sequence). The V and J ends lost 2 bases and 8 bases respectively, with 12 bases between them. CDR3 loop: CASSLSTGVEKLFF. In DNA, the CDR3 is TGTGCCAGCAGCTTAAGCACCGGGGTGGAAAAACTGTTTTTT.

The rearrangement joins TRBV29-1 to TRBJ1-2, with TRBD1 identical over 9 bases. The CDR3 spans 14 residues. CDR1 and CDR2 (germline): SQVTM, ANQGSEA. Unmatched junction bases numbered 9, after V lost 6 bases and J lost 4 bases. CDR3 amino acids: CSVDPGQGFYGYTF. CDR3 coding DNA: TGCAGCGTCGATCCGGGACAGGGATTCTATGGCTACACCTTC.

The rearrangement links TRBV7-9 to TRBJ1-1; D might be TRBD1 (5 bases). Germline assignment: CDR1 SEHNR and CDR2 FQNEAQ (reference sequence). Trimming stripped 4 bases from V and 1 base from J, with 7 bases between. This CDR3 is built from 13 residues. The CDR3 is CASSSRENTEAFF. As DNA, the CDR3 is TGTGCCAGCAGCTCCAGGGAGAACACTGAAGCTTTCTTT. Looking up the rest from reference TRBV7-9 and TRBJ1-1 gives the full variable domain: DTGVSQNPRHKITKRGQNVTFRCDPISEHNRLYWYRQTLGQGPEFLTYFQNEAQLEKSRLLSDRFSAERPKGSFSTLEIQRTEQGDSAMYLCASSSRENTEAFFGQGTRLTVV.

This clonotype was recorded a few times. The J gene is TRBJ2-1, the V gene TRBV11-2; no firm D call. The V and J ends lost 6 bases and 8 bases respectively, with 8 bases between them. This CDR3 has 11 residues. Germline V gene lookup returns CDR1 SGHAT and CDR2 FQNNGV. The DNA of the CDR3 is TGTGCCAGCAGAGAATTCTATGAGCAGTTCTTC. Translated, it gives CASREFYEQFF.

The chain joins TRBV5-1 to TRBJ2-5; TRBD2 matches at 7 bases. This CDR3 comprises 14 residues. With V trimmed by 2 bases and J by 9 bases, 10 bases remained unmatched. CDR1 and CDR2 (germline): SGHRS, YFSETQ. The CDR3 sequence: CASSFGGTKRPQYF. CDR3 DNA sequence: TGCGCCAGCAGCTTCGGGGGGACCAAGAGACCCCAGTACTTC.

This clonotype was seen more than once but under ten times. As DNA, the CDR3 is TGTGCCAGCACCCCCGGGACACCAGGGGATACGCAGTATTTT. Translating gives CASTPGTPGDTQYF. This chain joins TRBV12-3 or TRBV12-4 and TRBJ2-3, with a weak D call TRBD1 (6 bases). This CDR3 is 14 amino acids long. V lost 7 bases, J lost 6 bases, and 17 bases lay in between.

The chain joins TRBV7-2 to TRBJ1-2; 11 bases line up with TRBD1. The CDR3 loop spans 14 amino acids. Germline values: CDR1 SGHTA, CDR2 FQGNSA. V was clipped by 6 bases and J by 6 bases; unmatched bases: 6. The CDR3 protein is CASRGTGGIHGYTF. Here the CDR3 DNA reads TGTGCCAGCAGGGGGACAGGGGGGATCCATGGCTACACCTTC.

This clonotype turned up a few times. This chain connects TRBV5-1 to TRBJ1-6; no clear D. The germline V gene encodes CDR1 SGHRS and CDR2 YFSETQ. V gave up 0 bases and J gave up 7 bases, with 14 bases separating them. The CDR3 contains 16 residues. The CDR3 is CASSLAGSRFNSPLHF. In nucleotides, the CDR3 is TGCGCCAGCAGCTTGGCCGGGAGCAGGTTCAATTCACCCCTCCACTTT.

This clonotype was observed at least ten times. The chain is built from TRBV4-2 and TRBJ2-1, with D possibly being TRBD1 or TRBD2 (5 bases each). The V end was cut by 1 base, the J end by 8 bases, with 12 bases between. Germline loops: CDR1 LGHNA, CDR2 YNFKEQ. There are 14 residues in the CDR3. The CDR3 coding sequence is TGTGCCAGCAGCCAAGGAGGGGACGGCGATGAGCAGTTCTTC. As protein: CASSQGGDGDEQFF.

The gene calls are TRBV21-1 and TRBJ2-7. TRBV21-1 is termed a pseudogene. The length of the CDR3 is 13 residues. In DNA form, the CDR3 reads TGTGCCAGCAGCAAAGGGAAGCTTGGGGAGCAGTACGTC. Translation: CASSKGKLGEQYV.